These T cell receptor beta chains were read from a single sample in a study of early T cells in non-severe SARS-CoV-2 infection. TCRdb fed the 5' RACE reads into MiXCR, producing one record per CDR3 protein. Of approximately 66,000 distinct CDR3 sequences detected, approximately 13% appear once; the ten largest clones hold approximately 5.5%. Sequenced: whole blood. Receptors originate from an adult who was a healthcare worker with PCR-confirmed SARS-CoV-2 infection or an uninfected control (not recorded which). The CDR3 runs from the conserved cysteine through the conserved F or W. Fields, in order: CDR3 protein, CDR3 DNA, V gene, clone size, D gene, J gene. A D gene is named only where the DNA matches it firmly. Only part of the rows carry a size: once, few, many, or a class if the clone is expanded.

cdr3_aa: CAWSFMGDRGDNEQFF; cdr3_nt: TGTGCCTGGAGTTTCATGGGGGACAGGGGAGACAATGAGCAGTTCTTC; v_call: TRBV30; clone_size: many; d_call: TRBD1; j_call: TRBJ2-1
cdr3_aa: CASSLATGTITYEQYF; cdr3_nt: TGTGCCAGCAGCTTAGCCACCGGGACCATTACCTACGAGCAGTACTTC; v_call: TRBV7-8; clone_size: many; d_call: -; j_call: TRBJ2-7
cdr3_aa: CASSDRNQPQHF; cdr3_nt: TGTGCCAGCAGCGACCGGAATCAGCCCCAGCATTTT; v_call: TRBV6-2/TRBV6-3; clone_size: -; d_call: -; j_call: TRBJ1-5
cdr3_aa: CSAQGTTEAFF; cdr3_nt: TGCAGTGCCCAGGGAACCACTGAAGCTTTCTTT; v_call: TRBV20-1; clone_size: -; d_call: -; j_call: TRBJ1-1
cdr3_aa: CASSRDGNYGYTF; cdr3_nt: TGCGCCAGCAGTAGGGACGGCAACTATGGCTACACCTTC; v_call: TRBV4-3; clone_size: many; d_call: -; j_call: TRBJ1-2
cdr3_aa: CSVKGRTPDTQYF; cdr3_nt: TGCAGCGTTAAAGGCAGGACCCCAGATACGCAGTATTTT; v_call: TRBV29-1; clone_size: -; d_call: -; j_call: TRBJ2-3
cdr3_aa: CAISDARDGRNQPQHF; cdr3_nt: TGTGCCATCAGTGATGCCCGGGACGGAAGAAATCAGCCCCAGCATTTT; v_call: TRBV10-3; clone_size: -; d_call: -; j_call: TRBJ1-5
cdr3_aa: CASSFGQAGTEAFF; cdr3_nt: TGTGCCAGCAGCTTTGGACAGGCGGGCACTGAAGCTTTCTTT; v_call: TRBV7-9; clone_size: many; d_call: TRBD1; j_call: TRBJ1-1
cdr3_aa: CASSHWGLSNEQFF; cdr3_nt: TGTGCCAGCAGCCACTGGGGGTTATCTAATGAGCAGTTCTTC; v_call: TRBV11-1; clone_size: -; d_call: -; j_call: TRBJ2-1
cdr3_aa: CASSSWGGLVYNEQFF; cdr3_nt: TGTGCCAGCAGCTCCTGGGGGGGACTAGTCTACAATGAGCAGTTCTTC; v_call: TRBV7-9; clone_size: many; d_call: TRBD2; j_call: TRBJ2-1
cdr3_aa: CASKDGYSNQPQHF; cdr3_nt: TGTGCCAGCAAGGACGGTTATAGCAATCAGCCCCAGCATTTT; v_call: TRBV6-5; clone_size: few; d_call: -; j_call: TRBJ1-5
cdr3_aa: CASSEAGGYGYTF; cdr3_nt: TGTGCCAGCAGTGAAGCTGGGGGCTATGGCTACACCTTC; v_call: TRBV6-1; clone_size: many; d_call: -; j_call: TRBJ1-2
cdr3_aa: CASSQVIGELFF; cdr3_nt: TGTGCCAGCAGCCAAGTTATCGGGGAGCTGTTTTTT; v_call: TRBV3-1; clone_size: -; d_call: -; j_call: TRBJ2-2
cdr3_aa: CASSTGQGQSPLHF; cdr3_nt: TGTGCCAGCAGTACGGGACAGGGACAGTCACCCCTCCACTTT; v_call: TRBV6-6; clone_size: many; d_call: TRBD1; j_call: TRBJ1-6
cdr3_aa: CASSLLRANVLTF; cdr3_nt: TGTGCCAGCAGCCTTTTGAGGGCCAACGTCCTGACTTTC; v_call: TRBV11-2; clone_size: -; d_call: -; j_call: TRBJ2-6
cdr3_aa: CATSGPLPNTGELFF; cdr3_nt: TGTGCCACCAGTGGACCCCTCCCGAACACCGGGGAGCTGTTTTTT; v_call: TRBV24-1; clone_size: -; d_call: -; j_call: TRBJ2-2
cdr3_aa: CASSTLKGSEQYF; cdr3_nt: TGTGCCAGCAGTACCCTAAAGGGCAGCGAGCAGTACTTC; v_call: TRBV6-5; clone_size: few; d_call: -; j_call: TRBJ2-7
cdr3_aa: CSVETGWETEAFF; cdr3_nt: TGCAGCGTTGAAACCGGTTGGGAGACTGAAGCTTTCTTT; v_call: TRBV29-1; clone_size: many; d_call: -; j_call: TRBJ1-1
cdr3_aa: CSAFSGGSNQPQHF; cdr3_nt: TGCAGTGCTTTCAGCGGAGGGAGCAATCAGCCCCAGCATTTT; v_call: TRBV20-1; clone_size: few; d_call: -; j_call: TRBJ1-5
cdr3_aa: CAWSPQGFAEAFF; cdr3_nt: TGTGCCTGGAGTCCACAGGGTTTCGCTGAAGCTTTCTTT; v_call: TRBV30; clone_size: few; d_call: -; j_call: TRBJ1-1
cdr3_aa: CSVRQVLADEQYF; cdr3_nt: TGCAGCGTGCGACAGGTCCTGGCGGACGAGCAGTACTTC; v_call: TRBV29-1; clone_size: -; d_call: -; j_call: TRBJ2-7
cdr3_aa: CASSQVRGQNNSPLHF; cdr3_nt: TGCGCCAGCAGCCAAGTCAGGGGGCAGAATAATTCACCCCTCCACTTT; v_call: TRBV4-1; clone_size: many; d_call: TRBD1; j_call: TRBJ1-6
cdr3_aa: CAWRREEEKLFF; cdr3_nt: TGTGCCTGGAGGAGGGAAGAAGAAAAACTGTTTTTT; v_call: TRBV30; clone_size: -; d_call: -; j_call: TRBJ1-4
cdr3_aa: CASSQDTYGYTF; cdr3_nt: TGTGCCAGCAGCCAGGACACCTATGGCTACACCTTC; v_call: TRBV5-4; clone_size: -; d_call: -; j_call: TRBJ1-2
cdr3_aa: CASSWGQGTGELFF; cdr3_nt: TGTGCCAGCAGTTGGGGACAGGGCACCGGGGAGCTGTTTTTT; v_call: TRBV12-3/TRBV12-4; clone_size: few; d_call: TRBD1; j_call: TRBJ2-2
cdr3_aa: CASSRLEGRSQPQHF; cdr3_nt: TGTGCCAGCAGCCGGCTCGAAGGACGGTCTCAGCCCCAGCATTTT; v_call: TRBV7-8; clone_size: -; d_call: -; j_call: TRBJ1-5
cdr3_aa: CASSQVAGLYGYTF; cdr3_nt: TGTGCCAGCAGCCAAGTAGCAGGACTCTATGGCTACACCTTC; v_call: TRBV3-1; clone_size: few; d_call: -; j_call: TRBJ1-2
cdr3_aa: CSATGGTSGSSYEQYF; cdr3_nt: TGCAGTGCTACCGGGGGAACTAGCGGGTCATCCTACGAGCAGTACTTC; v_call: TRBV20-1; clone_size: many; d_call: TRBD2; j_call: TRBJ2-7
cdr3_aa: CASSSGGVLDEQYF; cdr3_nt: TGTGCCAGCAGCTCGGGGGGAGTTCTCGACGAGCAGTACTTC; v_call: TRBV28; clone_size: many; d_call: TRBD2; j_call: TRBJ2-7
cdr3_aa: CASSSGLARETQYF; cdr3_nt: TGCGCCAGCAGCTCCGGCCTAGCAAGGGAGACCCAGTACTTC; v_call: TRBV5-1; clone_size: many; d_call: -; j_call: TRBJ2-5
cdr3_aa: CASSNRDTVNSPLHF; cdr3_nt: TGTGCCAGCAGTAACCGGGACACTGTAAATTCACCCCTCCACTTT; v_call: TRBV6-6; clone_size: few; d_call: -; j_call: TRBJ1-6
cdr3_aa: CASSFGTSGVNTGELFF; cdr3_nt: TGTGCCAGCAGCTTCGGGACTAGCGGGGTGAACACCGGGGAGCTGTTTTTT; v_call: TRBV7-8; clone_size: many; d_call: TRBD2; j_call: TRBJ2-2
cdr3_aa: CASSFGELRGRDIQYF; cdr3_nt: TGCGCCAGCAGCTTTGGGGAATTACGGGGGAGAGACATTCAGTACTTC; v_call: TRBV5-1; clone_size: many; d_call: -; j_call: TRBJ2-4
cdr3_aa: CALRRARAGELFF; cdr3_nt: TGTGCCTTAAGGCGGGCAAGGGCCGGGGAGCTGTTTTTT; v_call: TRBV7-2; clone_size: many; d_call: -; j_call: TRBJ2-2
cdr3_aa: CASSWGGTPEKLFF; cdr3_nt: TGTGCCAGCAGCTGGGGAGGGACCCCGGAAAAACTGTTTTTT; v_call: TRBV5-5; clone_size: few; d_call: -; j_call: TRBJ1-4
cdr3_aa: CASSFGASGLGETQYF; cdr3_nt: TGTGCCAGCAGTTTTGGGGCTAGCGGGTTGGGGGAGACCCAGTACTTC; v_call: TRBV28; clone_size: -; d_call: TRBD2; j_call: TRBJ2-5
cdr3_aa: CASRPGTVSNQPQHF; cdr3_nt: TGTGCCAGCAGGCCAGGGACGGTCAGCAATCAGCCCCAGCATTTT; v_call: TRBV28; clone_size: many; d_call: -; j_call: TRBJ1-5
cdr3_aa: CASSRTVDTQYF; cdr3_nt: TGTGCCAGCAGCCGGACAGTTGATACGCAGTATTTT; v_call: TRBV11-1; clone_size: -; d_call: -; j_call: TRBJ2-3
cdr3_aa: CASSLVEGPGELFF; cdr3_nt: TGTGCCAGCAGCTTAGTCGAGGGTCCCGGGGAGCTGTTTTTT; v_call: TRBV7-8; clone_size: many; d_call: -; j_call: TRBJ2-2
cdr3_aa: CASSWGTSSSYEQYF; cdr3_nt: TGCGCCAGCAGCTGGGGGACTAGCAGCTCCTACGAGCAGTACTTC; v_call: TRBV5-1; clone_size: -; d_call: TRBD2; j_call: TRBJ2-7
cdr3_aa: CASRSGLDTGELFF; cdr3_nt: TGTGCCAGTAGGAGCGGGCTAGACACCGGGGAGCTGTTTTTT; v_call: TRBV19; clone_size: -; d_call: -; j_call: TRBJ2-2
cdr3_aa: CAWSVGTAGNTIYF; cdr3_nt: TGTGCCTGGAGTGTAGGGACGGCTGGAAACACCATATATTTT; v_call: TRBV30; clone_size: many; d_call: -; j_call: TRBJ1-3
cdr3_aa: CASSPQGANNSPLHF; cdr3_nt: TGTGCCAGCAGCCCACAGGGGGCGAATAATTCACCCCTCCACTTT; v_call: TRBV3-1; clone_size: -; d_call: TRBD1; j_call: TRBJ1-6
cdr3_aa: CASSAPRNNEQFF; cdr3_nt: TGTGCCAGCAGTGCACCGAGGAACAATGAGCAGTTCTTC; v_call: TRBV6-2/TRBV6-3; clone_size: -; d_call: -; j_call: TRBJ2-1
cdr3_aa: CASSQMAVLNSPLHF; cdr3_nt: TGCGCCAGCAGCCAAATGGCCGTTCTTAATTCACCCCTCCACTTT; v_call: TRBV4-1; clone_size: -; d_call: -; j_call: TRBJ1-6
cdr3_aa: CASSLYRRGSGRAILDEQFF; cdr3_nt: TGTGCCAGCAGCTTATATCGCAGGGGTAGCGGGAGGGCCATCCTCGATGAGCAGTTCTTC; v_call: TRBV13; clone_size: many; d_call: TRBD2; j_call: TRBJ2-1
cdr3_aa: CASSLSPPEAEAFF; cdr3_nt: TGTGCCAGCAGTTTGAGTCCCCCTGAGGCTGAAGCTTTCTTT; v_call: TRBV12-3/TRBV12-4; clone_size: -; d_call: -; j_call: TRBJ1-1
cdr3_aa: CASNLGLAGYTTDTQYF; cdr3_nt: TGTGCCAGCAACTTAGGACTAGCGGGCTATACGACAGATACGCAGTATTTT; v_call: TRBV12-3/TRBV12-4; clone_size: -; d_call: TRBD2; j_call: TRBJ2-3
cdr3_aa: CASSQVWDRGDNEQFF; cdr3_nt: TGCGCCAGCAGCCAAGTATGGGACAGGGGGGACAATGAGCAGTTCTTC; v_call: TRBV4-3; clone_size: many; d_call: TRBD1; j_call: TRBJ2-1
cdr3_aa: CASRFKESLAKNIQYF; cdr3_nt: TGTGCAAGTCGCTTTAAGGAATCCCTAGCCAAAAACATTCAGTACTTC; v_call: TRBV12-2; clone_size: many; d_call: -; j_call: TRBJ2-4
cdr3_aa: CSAHRASEQFF; cdr3_nt: TGCAGCGCTCACAGGGCGTCTGAGCAGTTCTTC; v_call: TRBV29-1; clone_size: few; d_call: -; j_call: TRBJ2-1
cdr3_aa: CAISESVRNIHEQFF; cdr3_nt: TGTGCCATCAGTGAGTCCGTAAGGAATATCCATGAGCAGTTCTTC; v_call: TRBV10-3; clone_size: -; d_call: -; j_call: TRBJ2-1
cdr3_aa: CASSWASNQPQHF; cdr3_nt: TGTGCCAGCAGCTGGGCCAGCAATCAGCCCCAGCATTTT; v_call: TRBV5-5; clone_size: -; d_call: -; j_call: TRBJ1-5
cdr3_aa: CSACWQYHNEQFF; cdr3_nt: TGCAGCGCCTGCTGGCAGTATCACAATGAGCAGTTCTTC; v_call: TRBV29-1; clone_size: many; d_call: -; j_call: TRBJ2-1
cdr3_aa: CASRNLGRAGTEAFF; cdr3_nt: TGTGCCAGCAGAAACCTAGGCAGGGCTGGCACTGAAGCTTTCTTT; v_call: TRBV3-1; clone_size: -; d_call: -; j_call: TRBJ1-1
cdr3_aa: CASSKRELGNEQFF; cdr3_nt: TGTGCCAGCAGCAAGCGGGAGCTAGGGAATGAGCAGTTCTTC; v_call: TRBV7-9; clone_size: many; d_call: TRBD2; j_call: TRBJ2-1
cdr3_aa: CASSQDSYNEQFF; cdr3_nt: TGTGCCAGCAGCCAGGACAGTTACAATGAGCAGTTCTTC; v_call: TRBV7-8; clone_size: -; d_call: -; j_call: TRBJ2-1
cdr3_aa: CASSEMTSGSGTGELFF; cdr3_nt: TGTGCCAGCAGTGAAATGACTAGCGGGAGTGGGACCGGGGAGCTGTTTTTT; v_call: TRBV2; clone_size: -; d_call: TRBD2; j_call: TRBJ2-2
cdr3_aa: CASSIGTDMGTGYTF; cdr3_nt: TGTGCCAGTAGTATAGGTACAGATATGGGTACCGGCTACACCTTC; v_call: TRBV19; clone_size: -; d_call: -; j_call: TRBJ1-2